Listed below are T cell receptor beta chains from one sample, sequenced in a study of T cells in localized non-small cell lung cancer. Libraries were prepared by immunoSEQ multiplex PCR; TCRdb keeps only in-frame clonotypes and omits some of them. The sample records 25,000 to 30,000 clones, roughly 80% being singletons. This specimen was peripheral blood, taken before any cancer treatment. Receptors were obtained from a woman between 35 and 70 years old with stage I lung adenocarcinoma. Both conserved end residues are part of each CDR3. The order of the fields is D gene, J gene, clone size, V gene, CDR3 protein, CDR3 DNA. The D gene is left open where the match is weak. Clone sizes are given selectively: once, few, many, or a class where the clone is expanded.

d_gene: NA
j_gene: TRBJ1-6
abundance: NA
v_gene: TRBV30
CDR3aa: CAWSVRRDNSPLHF
CDR3nt: TGTGCCTGGAGTGTACGCAGGGATAATTCACCCCTCCACTTT

d_gene: TRBD2
j_gene: TRBJ2-5
abundance: NA
v_gene: TRBV13
CDR3aa: CASRLLAGGQETQYF
CDR3nt: TGTGCCAGCAGGTTACTAGCGGGGGGCCAAGAGACCCAGTACTTC

d_gene: TRBD1
j_gene: TRBJ1-1
abundance: medium-sized
v_gene: TRBV4-1
CDR3aa: CASSLRAGGAGVNTEAFF
CDR3nt: TGCGCCAGCAGCCTTCGGGCAGGGGGCGCGGGGGTGAACACTGAAGCTTTCTTT

d_gene: NA
j_gene: TRBJ1-1
abundance: NA
v_gene: TRBV7-9
CDR3aa: CASSLVDTGTEAFF
CDR3nt: TGTGCCAGCAGCTTAGTTGACACCGGCACTGAAGCTTTCTTT

d_gene: NA
j_gene: TRBJ1-2
abundance: NA
v_gene: TRBV5-4
CDR3aa: CASSPQTGNYGYTF
CDR3nt: TGTGCCAGCAGCCCCCAGACAGGAAACTATGGCTACACCTTC

d_gene: NA
j_gene: TRBJ1-6
abundance: NA
v_gene: TRBV5-1
CDR3aa: CASSSQGSSYNSPLHF
CDR3nt: TGCGCCAGCAGCTCCCAGGGGTCCTCCTATAATTCACCCCTCCACTTT

d_gene: NA
j_gene: TRBJ2-2
abundance: NA
v_gene: TRBV29-1
CDR3aa: CSVRGGQDTGELFF
CDR3nt: TGCAGCGTCCGAGGGGGGCAGGACACCGGGGAGCTGTTTTTT

d_gene: NA
j_gene: TRBJ1-1
abundance: NA
v_gene: TRBV5-1
CDR3aa: CASSFLGGTEAFF
CDR3nt: TGCGCCAGCAGCTTCTTAGGGGGCACTGAAGCTTTCTTT

d_gene: NA
j_gene: TRBJ1-5
abundance: few
v_gene: TRBV5-6
CDR3aa: CASSYSNQPQHF
CDR3nt: TGTGCCAGCAGTTACAGCAATCAGCCCCAGCATTTT

d_gene: NA
j_gene: TRBJ2-2
abundance: NA
v_gene: TRBV14
CDR3aa: CASSPMRSGELFF
CDR3nt: TGTGCCAGCAGCCCAATGCGTAGCGGGGAGCTGTTTTTT

d_gene: NA
j_gene: TRBJ1-2
abundance: NA
v_gene: TRBV19
CDR3aa: CASSIGQSYGYTF
CDR3nt: TGTGCCAGTAGTATAGGGCAGTCCTATGGCTACACCTTC

d_gene: NA
j_gene: TRBJ2-7
abundance: once
v_gene: TRBV4-1
CDR3aa: CASSQGRFSYEQYF
CDR3nt: TGCGCCAGCAGCCAAGGACGCTTCTCCTACGAGCAGTACTTC

d_gene: NA
j_gene: TRBJ1-2
abundance: NA
v_gene: TRBV11-1
CDR3aa: CASSLDPENYGYTF
CDR3nt: TGTGCCAGCAGCTTAGACCCAGAAAACTATGGCTACACCTTC

d_gene: NA
j_gene: TRBJ1-2
abundance: NA
v_gene: TRBV2
CDR3aa: CASSLVRQPLYGYTF
CDR3nt: TGTGCCAGCAGTCTTGTAAGGCAGCCACTCTATGGCTACACCTTC

d_gene: NA
j_gene: TRBJ2-3
abundance: NA
v_gene: TRBV7-9
CDR3aa: CASSLGQNTDTQYF
CDR3nt: TGTGCCAGCAGCTTGGGACAAAACACAGATACGCAGTATTTT

d_gene: NA
j_gene: TRBJ2-1
abundance: NA
v_gene: TRBV5-1
CDR3aa: CASSLANEQFF
CDR3nt: TGCGCCAGCAGTCTGGCAAATGAGCAGTTCTTC

d_gene: NA
j_gene: TRBJ1-2
abundance: once
v_gene: TRBV21-1
CDR3aa: CASRKGVGYGYTF
CDR3nt: TGTGCCAGCAGAAAAGGGGTGGGTTATGGCTACACCTTC

d_gene: NA
j_gene: TRBJ1-1
abundance: few
v_gene: TRBV5-1
CDR3aa: CASTLDPQGMNTEAFF
CDR3nt: TGCGCCAGCACTCTGGACCCCCAGGGAATGAACACTGAAGCTTTCTTT

d_gene: NA
j_gene: TRBJ1-1
abundance: NA
v_gene: TRBV6-5
CDR3aa: CAAGSEAFF
CDR3nt: TGTGCCGCCGGTTCTGAAGCTTTCTTT

d_gene: NA
j_gene: TRBJ1-3
abundance: NA
v_gene: TRBV6-5
CDR3aa: CASSPLTGSNTIYF
CDR3nt: TGTGCCAGCAGTCCGTTGACAGGCAGTAACACCATATATTTT

d_gene: NA
j_gene: TRBJ2-5
abundance: NA
v_gene: TRBV2
CDR3aa: CASSRDNQETQYF
CDR3nt: TGTGCCAGCAGCCGGGACAACCAAGAGACCCAGTACTTC

d_gene: NA
j_gene: TRBJ1-5
abundance: NA
v_gene: TRBV19
CDR3aa: CASQKGRSNQPQHF
CDR3nt: TGTGCCAGTCAAAAAGGGCGGAGCAATCAGCCCCAGCATTTT

d_gene: TRBD2
j_gene: TRBJ2-7
abundance: NA
v_gene: TRBV19
CDR3aa: CASTASGGRTWYF
CDR3nt: TGTGCCAGTACGGCTAGCGGGGGCCGTACGTGGTACTTC

d_gene: TRBD1
j_gene: TRBJ2-1
abundance: NA
v_gene: TRBV18
CDR3aa: CASSPSRTGMGNEQFF
CDR3nt: TGTGCCAGCTCACCATCCAGGACAGGTATGGGTAATGAGCAGTTCTTC

d_gene: NA
j_gene: TRBJ1-2
abundance: NA
v_gene: TRBV5-6
CDR3aa: CASSLVGSYTF
CDR3nt: TGTGCCAGCAGCTTGGTAGGAAGCTACACCTTC

d_gene: TRBD1
j_gene: TRBJ1-2
abundance: NA
v_gene: TRBV9
CDR3aa: CASSGPDRASYGYTF
CDR3nt: TGTGCCAGCAGCGGACCCGACAGGGCAAGCTATGGCTACACCTTC

d_gene: NA
j_gene: TRBJ2-2
abundance: medium-sized
v_gene: TRBV7-9
CDR3aa: CASSSTRNTGELFF
CDR3nt: TGTGCCAGCAGCAGTACACGGAACACCGGGGAGCTGTTTTTT

d_gene: NA
j_gene: TRBJ2-1
abundance: NA
v_gene: TRBV6-1
CDR3aa: CASTEAYNEQFF
CDR3nt: TGTGCCAGCACCGAGGCCTACAATGAGCAGTTCTTC

d_gene: TRBD1
j_gene: TRBJ1-3
abundance: NA
v_gene: TRBV30
CDR3aa: CAWGRGVSGNTIYF
CDR3nt: TGTGCCTGGGGCAGGGGGGTCTCTGGAAACACCATATATTTT

d_gene: TRBD1
j_gene: TRBJ1-3
abundance: NA
v_gene: TRBV5-1
CDR3aa: CASSLGTGGSLSSGNTIYF
CDR3nt: TGCGCCAGCAGCCTGGGGACAGGGGGTTCGTTGAGCTCTGGAAACACCATATATTTT

d_gene: NA
j_gene: TRBJ1-1
abundance: NA
v_gene: TRBV7-9
CDR3aa: CASSLVNDLNTEAFF
CDR3nt: TGTGCCAGCAGCTTAGTAAATGACTTGAACACTGAAGCTTTCTTT

d_gene: NA
j_gene: TRBJ1-1
abundance: NA
v_gene: TRBV30
CDR3aa: CAWSPGEYTEAFF
CDR3nt: TGTGCCTGGAGTCCAGGGGAATACACTGAAGCTTTCTTT

d_gene: NA
j_gene: TRBJ1-2
abundance: NA
v_gene: TRBV7-9
CDR3aa: CASSRDYGYTF
CDR3nt: TGTGCCAGCAGCCGGGACTATGGCTACACCTTC

d_gene: TRBD1
j_gene: TRBJ1-1
abundance: NA
v_gene: TRBV29-1
CDR3aa: CSGSGTETEAFF
CDR3nt: TGCAGCGGTTCCGGGACAGAGACTGAAGCTTTCTTT

d_gene: NA
j_gene: TRBJ1-1
abundance: NA
v_gene: TRBV4-3
CDR3aa: CASSQDLYEMNTEAFF
CDR3nt: TGCGCCAGCAGCCAAGATCTGTACGAGATGAACACTGAAGCTTTCTTT

d_gene: NA
j_gene: TRBJ1-1
abundance: once
v_gene: TRBV7-2
CDR3aa: CASSSSVGTEAFF
CDR3nt: TGTGCCAGCAGCTCATCCGTGGGGACTGAAGCTTTCTTT

d_gene: TRBD2
j_gene: TRBJ2-5
abundance: NA
v_gene: TRBV5-6
CDR3aa: CASSFSGEETQYF
CDR3nt: TGTGCCAGCAGCTTTAGCGGGGAAGAGACCCAGTACTTC

d_gene: TRBD1
j_gene: TRBJ2-2
abundance: NA
v_gene: TRBV9
CDR3aa: CASSEGAGGELFF
CDR3nt: TGTGCCAGCAGCGAGGGGGCCGGCGGGGAGCTGTTTTTT

d_gene: NA
j_gene: TRBJ2-7
abundance: NA
v_gene: TRBV9
CDR3aa: CASSVGGVSSYEQYF
CDR3nt: TGTGCCAGCAGCGTAGGCGGGGTAAGCTCCTACGAGCAGTACTTC

d_gene: NA
j_gene: TRBJ1-2
abundance: NA
v_gene: TRBV5-6
CDR3aa: CASSFQGRGSYGYTF
CDR3nt: TGTGCCAGCAGCTTCCAGGGTAGGGGAAGCTATGGCTACACCTTC

d_gene: TRBD2
j_gene: TRBJ2-3
abundance: NA
v_gene: TRBV29-1
CDR3aa: CSVGLAGANTDTQYF
CDR3nt: TGCAGCGTTGGGTTAGCGGGGGCCAACACAGATACGCAGTATTTT

d_gene: NA
j_gene: TRBJ2-3
abundance: once
v_gene: TRBV19
CDR3aa: CASSMAGFGDTQYF
CDR3nt: TGTGCCAGTAGTATGGCAGGGTTTGGAGATACGCAGTATTTT

d_gene: NA
j_gene: TRBJ2-5
abundance: once
v_gene: TRBV15
CDR3aa: CATSGPSSVVGPVRETQYF
CDR3nt: TGTGCCACCAGCGGGCCTAGTTCCGTGGTTGGCCCCGTAAGGGAGACCCAGTACTTC

d_gene: NA
j_gene: TRBJ2-1
abundance: NA
v_gene: TRBV4-3
CDR3aa: CASSQDVWQAYNEQFF
CDR3nt: TGCGCCAGCAGCCAAGATGTTTGGCAGGCCTACAATGAGCAGTTCTTC

d_gene: TRBD2
j_gene: TRBJ2-1
abundance: NA
v_gene: TRBV19
CDR3aa: CASSIGAGGYNEQFF
CDR3nt: TGTGCCAGTAGTATAGGAGCGGGGGGATACAATGAGCAGTTCTTC

d_gene: NA
j_gene: TRBJ2-6
abundance: NA
v_gene: TRBV9
CDR3aa: CASSPRPSGANVLTF
CDR3nt: TGTGCCAGCAGCCCCAGACCCTCTGGGGCCAACGTCCTGACTTTC

d_gene: NA
j_gene: TRBJ1-1
abundance: once
v_gene: TRBV5-1
CDR3aa: CASSHKGSRGVNTEAFF
CDR3nt: TGCGCCAGCAGCCACAAGGGGTCTAGGGGGGTGAACACTGAAGCTTTCTTT

d_gene: NA
j_gene: TRBJ2-7
abundance: once
v_gene: TRBV27
CDR3aa: CASSQGVEQYF
CDR3nt: TGTGCCAGCAGTCAGGGAGTTGAGCAGTACTTC

d_gene: NA
j_gene: TRBJ2-1
abundance: NA
v_gene: TRBV6-6
CDR3aa: CASGGVSYNEQFF
CDR3nt: TGTGCCAGCGGGGGCGTTTCCTACAATGAGCAGTTCTTC

d_gene: TRBD2
j_gene: TRBJ2-7
abundance: few
v_gene: TRBV11-3
CDR3aa: CASTPGTSGGRIDSYEQYF
CDR3nt: TGTGCCAGCACCCCCGGGACTAGCGGGGGCCGGATTGACTCCTACGAGCAGTACTTC

d_gene: NA
j_gene: TRBJ2-1
abundance: NA
v_gene: TRBV6-5
CDR3aa: CASTRSSYNEQFF
CDR3nt: TGTGCCAGCACTAGGTCCTCGTACAATGAGCAGTTCTTC

d_gene: NA
j_gene: TRBJ1-1
abundance: NA
v_gene: TRBV7-6
CDR3aa: CASSLVLGETEAFF
CDR3nt: TGTGCCAGCAGCTTAGTTTTAGGGGAAACTGAAGCTTTCTTT

d_gene: NA
j_gene: TRBJ2-5
abundance: NA
v_gene: TRBV9
CDR3aa: CASSVAWGQETQYF
CDR3nt: TGTGCCAGCAGCGTAGCGTGGGGCCAAGAGACCCAGTACTTC

d_gene: NA
j_gene: TRBJ1-2
abundance: few
v_gene: TRBV9
CDR3aa: CASSGTTASYGYTF
CDR3nt: TGTGCCAGCAGCGGAACGACAGCGAGCTATGGCTACACCTTC